This T cell receptor beta chain came from a study of Ad26.COV2.S vaccination and SARS-CoV-2 variants. In the study overall: Recipients of Ad26.COV2.S got it intramuscularly, once or twice 56 days apart.

Treatment of the sample: roughly 20 received Ad26.COV2.S at low or high dose, single or two shots; about 5 received placebo; per-sample allocation not given. Day 63 following the first vaccine or placebo injection was when the samples were taken. Libraries were prepared by immunoSEQ multiplex PCR; TCRdb keeps only in-frame clonotypes and omits some of them. The sample carries a few hundred thousand clones, roughly 90% recorded once. Study-level results: Similar non-spike TCR breadth was seen in vaccine and placebo recipients. Reported findings describe substantial breadth in spike-specific CD8+ and CD4+ T cell responses following vaccination.

On this clone: Its antigen is not known.

The receptor's source is a person aged 18-60 years who received the Ad26.COV2.S COVID-19 vaccine or a placebo. Source: peripheral blood, taken in a trial of Ad26.COV2.S vaccine versus placebo.

CDR3 in amino acids: CASSGGQGAGNTIYF. Here the CDR3 DNA reads TGTGCCAGCAGCGGGGGACAGGGAGCTGGAAACACCATATATTTT. The chain links TRBV9 to TRBJ1-3, with TRBD1 matching 9 bases. Germline trimming cut 3 bases from V and 2 bases from J; bases unmatched to any gene: 3. The length of the CDR3 is 15 residues. Looked up from germline, CDR1 is SGDLS and CDR2 is YYNGEE.